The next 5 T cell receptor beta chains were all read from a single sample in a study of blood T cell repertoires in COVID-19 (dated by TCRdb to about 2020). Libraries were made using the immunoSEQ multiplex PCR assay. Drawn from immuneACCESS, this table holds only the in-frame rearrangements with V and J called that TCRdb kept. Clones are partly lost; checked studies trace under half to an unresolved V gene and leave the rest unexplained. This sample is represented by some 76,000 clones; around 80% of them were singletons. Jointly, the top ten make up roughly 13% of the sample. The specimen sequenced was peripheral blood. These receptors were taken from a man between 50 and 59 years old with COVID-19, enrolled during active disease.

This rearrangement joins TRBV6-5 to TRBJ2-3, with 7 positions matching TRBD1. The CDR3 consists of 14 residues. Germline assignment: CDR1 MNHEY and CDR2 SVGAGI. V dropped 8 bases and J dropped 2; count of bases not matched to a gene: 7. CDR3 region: CASPGQQYTDTQYF. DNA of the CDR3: TGTGCCAGCCCGGGACAGCAATACACAGATACGCAGTATTTT.

This CDR3 is CASSERPGANNSPLHF. Here the CDR3 DNA reads TGTGCCAGCAGCGAGAGACCGGGAGCCAATAATTCACCCCTCCACTTT. The chain carries TRBV9 and TRBJ1-6, with D hard to call. The CDR3 loop spans 16 amino acids. V was shortened by 3 bases and J by 5 bases, with 15 bases between the two germline ends. The germline gives CDR1 SGDLS, CDR2 YYNGEE.

This CDR3 is CASSYEQGGSYEQYF. Written as DNA, the CDR3 is TGTGCCAGCAGTTACGAACAGGGGGGGTCCTACGAGCAGTACTTC. The J gene is TRBJ2-7, the V gene TRBV6-2 or TRBV6-3; D might be TRBD1 (8 bases). This CDR3 spans 15 amino acids. Germline V CDR1 and CDR2: MNHEY, SVGEGT. V dropped 2 bases and J dropped 1 base, with 12 bases sitting between them.

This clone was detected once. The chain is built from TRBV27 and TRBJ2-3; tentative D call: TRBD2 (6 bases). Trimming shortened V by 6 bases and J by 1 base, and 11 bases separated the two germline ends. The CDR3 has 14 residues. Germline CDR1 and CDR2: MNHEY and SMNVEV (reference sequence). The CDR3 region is CASRRGSGTDTQYF. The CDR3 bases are TGTGCCAGCAGACGGGGGAGTGGCACAGATACGCAGTATTTT.

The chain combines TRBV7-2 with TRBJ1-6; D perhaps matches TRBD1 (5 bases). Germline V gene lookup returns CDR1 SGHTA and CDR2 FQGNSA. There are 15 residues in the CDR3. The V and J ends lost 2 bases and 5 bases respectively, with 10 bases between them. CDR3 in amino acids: CASSLFGGDNSPLHF. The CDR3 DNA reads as TGTGCCAGCAGCTTATTCGGAGGGGATAATTCACCCCTCCACTTT.